This TCR beta chain was identified in a study of T cell changes during pregnancy in multiple sclerosis. The CDR3 length is 15 residues. V gave up 4 bases and J gave up 6 bases, with 18 bases separating them. The germline V gene encodes CDR1 SGHNT and CDR2 YYREEE (reference sequence). The table came from immunoSEQ multiplex PCR; TCRdb's copy has only in-frame clones and leaves some out. The sample has tens of thousands of clones; roughly 92% are singletons. Sequencing was performed on CD4+ T cells from peripheral blood mononuclear cells, taken in the third trimester of pregnancy. The chain employs TRBV5-4 and TRBJ2-3; TRBD2 might be the D (6 bases). The clonotype was recovered from a female donor with multiple sclerosis, enrolled in a pregnancy study. CDR3 bases: TGTGCCAGCAGCGGAGGGGCCCTCTCCGTCGATACGCAGTATTTT. Protein product: CASSGGALSVDTQYF.